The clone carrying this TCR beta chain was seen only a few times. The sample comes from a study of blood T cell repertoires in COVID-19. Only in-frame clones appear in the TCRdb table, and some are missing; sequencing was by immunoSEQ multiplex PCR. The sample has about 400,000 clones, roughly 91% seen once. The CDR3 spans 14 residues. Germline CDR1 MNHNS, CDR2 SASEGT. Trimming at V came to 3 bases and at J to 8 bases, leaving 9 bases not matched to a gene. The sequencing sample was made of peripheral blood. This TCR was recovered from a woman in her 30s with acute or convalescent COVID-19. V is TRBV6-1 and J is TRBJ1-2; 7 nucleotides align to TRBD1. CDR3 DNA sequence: TGTGCCAGCAGTGACCCAGGGGGATTTGACGGCTACACCTTC. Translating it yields CASSDPGGFDGYTF.